This T cell receptor beta chain appears in the sequencing data of a study of OX40 agonist ivuxolimab in advanced cancers. Overall study context: Ivuxolimab, an agonist antibody against OX40 (CD134), was given to patients. Patients achieving partial responses numbered three: one hepatocellular carcinoma case and two cutaneous melanoma cases.

Produced via immunoSEQ multiplex PCR; TCRdb's table is partial and in-frame only. The profile covers more than 6,000 clones, with about four fifths appearing a single time and about a fifth taken by the ten largest. The CDR3 spans 13 residues. The germline CDR1 and CDR2 sequences are GTSNPN and SVGIG (reference sequence). V was clipped by 1 base and J by 0 bases, with 7 bases between them. Whole-study results and caveats: The antigen specificity of the peripheral T cells (those that were expanded) was not determined. People who partly responded at 0.1-3.0 mg/kg had some of the least clonal expansion seen.

As regards this clone: Its antigen is unknown. Other DNA sequences in the same sample also yield this CDR3.

V usage is TRBV30 and J usage is TRBJ2-7; D ambiguous. This sequence originates from an adult with an advanced solid tumor such as melanoma, head and neck, liver or kidney cancer. The sample consisted of CD4+ or CD8+ T cells sorted from blood, taken in a trial of the OX40 agonist ivuxolimab. In DNA form, the CDR3 reads TGTGCCTGGAGTGGAGACAACTCCTACGAGCAGTACTTC. Its translation: CAWSGDNSYEQYF.